One T cell receptor beta chain is described in this entry. This CDR3 is built from 13 residues. V was trimmed by 6 bases and J by 1 base, leaving 10 bases between them. From germline, CDR1 is SNHLY and CDR2 FYNNEI. The authors ran a second PCR of 7 to 11 cycles using a sample-barcoded 5' primer and a J-beta primer mix. TCRdb redid the calling of the 5' RACE reads with MiXCR, one entry per CDR3 protein. The sample includes hundreds of thousands of distinct CDR3 sequences, roughly 50% of them seen just once. This sample was taken from a study of blood T cells in healthy people across ages. J is TRBJ2-7 and V is TRBV2, with D uncertain. The sequence was collected from a man aged 25-45 years in good health. The specimen sequenced was blood. CDR3 sequence reads: CASRGWESYEQYF. The CDR3 region has the DNA TGTGCCAGCAGGGGTTGGGAATCCTACGAGCAGTACTTC.